The sequence of this T cell receptor (beta chain) was determined in a study of CD8+CD57+ T cells in acquired aplastic anemia. Template material for TCR beta VDJ and CDR3 profiling consisted of genomic DNA. TCRdb called the reads again in MiXCR, with one record for every CDR3 protein. The sample lists under 200,000 distinct CDR3 sequences, about three fifths occurring once. Germline V gives CDR1 LNHDA, CDR2 SQIVND (reference sequence). The CDR3 totals 15 residues. V lost 5 bases and J lost 4, with 15 bases in between. This clonotype was recorded at least ten times. The clonotype originates from a human donor in good health. Sequencing was done on a sample of sorted CD4+, CD8+, or CD8+CD57+ T cells (not recorded which) from PBMCs. This chain joins TRBV19 and TRBJ1-3, with a weak D call TRBD1 (5 bases). The DNA of the CDR3 is TGTGCCAGTAGTCGGGGCCTACTCGGGGGAAACACCATATATTTT. Translating gives CASSRGLLGGNTIYF.